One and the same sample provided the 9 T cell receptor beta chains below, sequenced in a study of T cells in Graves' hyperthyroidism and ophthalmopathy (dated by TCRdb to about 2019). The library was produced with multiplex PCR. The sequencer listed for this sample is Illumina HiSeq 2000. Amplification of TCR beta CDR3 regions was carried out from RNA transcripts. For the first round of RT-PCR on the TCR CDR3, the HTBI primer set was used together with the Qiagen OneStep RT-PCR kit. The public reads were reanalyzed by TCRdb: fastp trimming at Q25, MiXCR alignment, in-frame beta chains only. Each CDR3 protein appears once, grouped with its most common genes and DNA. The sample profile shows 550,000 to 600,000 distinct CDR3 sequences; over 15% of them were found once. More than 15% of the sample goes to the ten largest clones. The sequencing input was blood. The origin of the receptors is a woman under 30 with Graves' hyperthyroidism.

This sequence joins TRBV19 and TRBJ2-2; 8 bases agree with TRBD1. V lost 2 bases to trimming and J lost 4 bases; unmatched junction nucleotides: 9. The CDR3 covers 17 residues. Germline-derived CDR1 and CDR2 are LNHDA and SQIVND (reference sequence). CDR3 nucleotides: TGTGCCAGTAGTATACCCCCAACAGGGGGAGTCACCGGGGAGCTGTTTTTT. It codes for CASSIPPTGGVTGELFF. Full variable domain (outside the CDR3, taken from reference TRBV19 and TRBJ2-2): DGGITQSPKYLFRKEGQNVTLSCEQNLNHDAMYWYRQDPGQGLRLIYYSQIVNDFQKGDIAEGYSVSREKKESFPLTVTSAQKNPTAFYLCASSIPPTGGVTGELFFGEGSRLTVL.

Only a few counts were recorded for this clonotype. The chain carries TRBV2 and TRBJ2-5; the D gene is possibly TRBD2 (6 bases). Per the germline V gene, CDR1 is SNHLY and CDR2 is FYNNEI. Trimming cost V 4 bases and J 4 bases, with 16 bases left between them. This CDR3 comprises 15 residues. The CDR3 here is CASSVSTAGGETQYF. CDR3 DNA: TGTGCCAGCAGTGTCTCCACAGCCGGGGGAGAGACCCAGTACTTC.

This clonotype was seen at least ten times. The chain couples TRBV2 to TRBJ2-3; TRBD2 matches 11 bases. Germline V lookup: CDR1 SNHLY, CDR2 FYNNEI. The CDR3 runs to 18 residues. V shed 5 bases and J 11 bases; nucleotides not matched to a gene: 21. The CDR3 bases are TGTGCCAGCAGTCCCGCGTTACTGACTAGCGGGATAGAGATGGGGCAGTATTTT. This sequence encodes CASSPALLTSGIEMGQYF. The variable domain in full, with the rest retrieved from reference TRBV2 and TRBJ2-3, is EPEVTQTPSHQVTQMGQEVILRCVPISNHLYFYWYRQILGQKVEFLVSFYNNEISEKSEIFDDQFSVERPDGSNFTLKIRSTKLEDSAMYFCASSPALLTSGIEMGQYFGPGTRLTVL.

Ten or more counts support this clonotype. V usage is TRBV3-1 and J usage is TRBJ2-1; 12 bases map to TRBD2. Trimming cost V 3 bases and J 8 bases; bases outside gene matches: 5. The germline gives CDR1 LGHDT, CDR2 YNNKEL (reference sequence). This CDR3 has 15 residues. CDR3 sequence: CASSQGLAGRDEQFF. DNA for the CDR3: TGTGCCAGCAGCCAGGGACTAGCGGGTCGGGATGAGCAGTTCTTC.

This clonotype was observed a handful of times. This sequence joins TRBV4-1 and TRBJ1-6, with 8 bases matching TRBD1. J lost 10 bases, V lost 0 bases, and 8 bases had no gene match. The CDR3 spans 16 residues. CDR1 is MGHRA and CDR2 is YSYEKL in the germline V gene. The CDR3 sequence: CASSQDPGQAKSPLHF. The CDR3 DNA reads TGCGCCAGCAGCCAAGATCCGGGACAGGCGAAATCACCCCTCCACTTT.

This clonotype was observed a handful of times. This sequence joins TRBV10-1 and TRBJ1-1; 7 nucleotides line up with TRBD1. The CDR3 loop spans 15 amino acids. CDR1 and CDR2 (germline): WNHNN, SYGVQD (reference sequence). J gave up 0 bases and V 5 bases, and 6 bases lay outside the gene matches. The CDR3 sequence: CASSPGTELNTEAFF. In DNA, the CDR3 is TGCGCCAGCAGTCCGGGGACAGAATTGAACACTGAAGCTTTCTTT.

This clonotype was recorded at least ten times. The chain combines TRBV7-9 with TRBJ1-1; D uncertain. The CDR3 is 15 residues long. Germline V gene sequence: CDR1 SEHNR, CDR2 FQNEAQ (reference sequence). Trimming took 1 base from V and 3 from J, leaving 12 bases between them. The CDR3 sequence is CASSLGGGTHTEAFF. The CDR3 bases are TGTGCCAGCAGCTTAGGAGGTGGTACCCACACTGAAGCTTTCTTT.

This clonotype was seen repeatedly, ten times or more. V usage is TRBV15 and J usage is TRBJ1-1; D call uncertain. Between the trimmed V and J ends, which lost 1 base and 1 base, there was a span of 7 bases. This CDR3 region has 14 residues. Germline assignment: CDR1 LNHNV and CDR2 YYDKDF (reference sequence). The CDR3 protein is CATSRGKKNTEAFF. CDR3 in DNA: TGTGCCACCAGCAGAGGCAAAAAGAACACTGAAGCTTTCTTT.

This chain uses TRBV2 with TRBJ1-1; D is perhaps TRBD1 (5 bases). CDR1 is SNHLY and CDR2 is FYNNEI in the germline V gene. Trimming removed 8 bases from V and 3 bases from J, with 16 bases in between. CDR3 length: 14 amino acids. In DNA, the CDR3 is TGTGCCAGCGGCGCGCTGTGGGACGACACTGAAGCTTTCTTT. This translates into CASGALWDDTEAFF. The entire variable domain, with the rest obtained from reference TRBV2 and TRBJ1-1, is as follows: EPEVTQTPSHQVTQMGQEVILRCVPISNHLYFYWYRQILGQKVEFLVSFYNNEISEKSEIFDDQFSVERPDGSNFTLKIRSTKLEDSAMYFCASGALWDDTEAFFGQGTRLTVV.